The rows below give T cell receptor beta chains drawn from one sample of a study of cytomegalovirus exposure and HLA in healthy donors. Some clones are missing from TCRdb's copy, which holds only in-frame ones; the method was immunoSEQ multiplex PCR. Seen here are some 170,000 clones, about four fifths observed once, and the top ten hold 4.9%. Material: PBMCs. Receptors were obtained from a young woman in good health and CMV-seropositive. The CDR3 runs from the conserved cysteine through the conserved F or W. D genes are given only for firm matches. Clone sizes are given selectively: once, few, many, or a class where the clone is expanded.

TRBD2,TRBJ2-2,.,TRBV27,TGTGCCAGCAGTTTGTTACTAGCGGGGGGGGACCGTGACACCGGGGAGCTGTTTTTT,CASSLLLAGGDRDTGELFF
.,TRBJ1-6,.,TRBV13,TGTGCCAGCAGCTTAGGCCTGGGCGTCACGGGGAATTCACCCCTCCACTTT,CASSLGLGVTGNSPLHF
.,TRBJ1-6,few,TRBV2,TGTGCCAGCAGTCCGGATTCACCCCTCCACTTT,CASSPDSPLHF
.,TRBJ1-2,.,TRBV19,TGTGCCAGTACTCCCGGGGGAGGGGGGCTAGGCTATGGCTACACCTTC,CASTPGGGGLGYGYTF
.,TRBJ2-6,.,TRBV5-6,TGTGCCAGCAGCTCCCCTCAGGTCTATGGGGCCAACGTCCTGACTTTC,CASSSPQVYGANVLTF
.,TRBJ2-1,.,TRBV29-1,TGCAGCGTTGAAGGGCAGGGTACTGATGAGCAGCTCTTC,CSVEGQGTDEQLF
.,TRBJ2-7,.,TRBV11-3,TGTGCCAGCAGCTCTGGGCAGGGCACCCACGAGCAGTACTTC,CASSSGQGTHEQYF
.,TRBJ2-5,.,TRBV30,TGTGCCTGGAGCTACTCACGGGGGAGCCCCCAAGAGACCCAGTACTTC,CAWSYSRGSPQETQYF
.,TRBJ2-7,.,TRBV7-8,TGTGCCAGCAGCCAAACCGGGACACCCCTCGAGCAGTACTTC,CASSQTGTPLEQYF
TRBD2,TRBJ2-3,.,TRBV6-4,TGTGCCAGCAGTGCGGGGGGAGATACAGATACGCAGTATTTT,CASSAGGDTDTQYF
TRBD1,TRBJ1-1,.,TRBV10-3,TGTGCCACAGGACAGGGGGAAAGGGCTGAAGCTTTCTTT,CATGQGERAEAFF
TRBD2,TRBJ2-2,medium-sized,TRBV5-8,TGTGCCAGCAGCCTGGGACTAGCGGGGGCGAACACCGGGGAGCTGTTTTTT,CASSLGLAGANTGELFF
.,TRBJ2-3,.,TRBV28,TGTGCCAGCAGTTTATCGGCGGGCACAGATACGCAGTATTTT,CASSLSAGTDTQYF
TRBD2,TRBJ2-1,.,TRBV5-6,TGTGCCAGCAGCTTGGGGACTAGCATGTTCAATGAGCAGTTCTTC,CASSLGTSMFNEQFF
TRBD1,TRBJ2-1,few,TRBV4-3,TGCGCCAGCAGCCAAGATCGGGACAGGGAGGGATACAATGAGCAGTTCTTC,CASSQDRDREGYNEQFF
.,TRBJ2-3,.,TRBV6-6,TGTGCCAGCAGTTACTCGAGACAGAACACAGATACGCAGTATTTT,CASSYSRQNTDTQYF
.,TRBJ1-2,.,TRBV28,TGTGCCAGCCGCCTGGTTGGTGGGCCTAACTATGGCTACACCTTC,CASRLVGGPNYGYTF
.,TRBJ1-2,.,TRBV11-2,TGTGCCAGCAGCGCGAACGTGGGGCCGACTTATGGCTACACCTTC,CASSANVGPTYGYTF
.,TRBJ1-1,.,TRBV5-1,TGCGCCAGCAGCTCGGGCATGGACATGAACACTGAAGCTTTCTTT,CASSSGMDMNTEAFF
TRBD1,TRBJ2-7,.,TRBV2,TGTGCCAGCAGTGAGGACCCCGGGACAGGCTACGAGCAGTACTTC,CASSEDPGTGYEQYF
TRBD1,TRBJ1-1,.,TRBV28,TGTGCCAGCAGGGTCAGGACAGGGTTTCAGGATCCTGAAGCTTTCTTT,CASRVRTGFQDPEAFF
TRBD1,TRBJ2-7,once,TRBV5-4,TGTGCCAGCAGCTTGCCGGGGACAGGGGGTAGGGAGCAGTACTTC,CASSLPGTGGREQYF
TRBD2,TRBJ2-7,few,TRBV4-1,TGCGCCAGCAGCCAAGCGGGTCTAGCGGTCTACGAGCAGTACTTC,CASSQAGLAVYEQYF
.,TRBJ1-1,.,TRBV7-9,TGTGCCAGCAGCCCTACGGGGTGGCAGGGAAGGGGGACTGAAGCTTTCTTT,CASSPTGWQGRGTEAFF
TRBD1,TRBJ1-1,.,TRBV6-6,TGTGCCAGCAGTTACCAGGGGGGCGACACTGAAGCTTTCTTT,CASSYQGGDTEAFF
TRBD2,TRBJ2-2,.,TRBV7-3,TGTGCCAGCAGCCCCCGACTAGCGGGGGGGCCCGGGGAGCTGTTTTTT,CASSPRLAGGPGELFF
TRBD2,TRBJ2-5,once,TRBV11-1,TGTGCCAGCAGCAAAATAACTAGCGGGGGGGCCTTATTGGAGACCCAGTACTTC,CASSKITSGGALLETQYF
.,TRBJ2-7,few,TRBV21-1,TGTGCCAGCAGCAAAGGAGGACAGGACCTAACCTACGAGCAGTACTTC,CASSKGGQDLTYEQYF
.,TRBJ2-7,.,TRBV29-1,TGCAGCGTTGCACTACAGGGGGGGTCTCAAGAGCAGTACTTC,CSVALQGGSQEQYF
.,TRBJ2-3,.,TRBV5-1,TGCGCCAGCAGCTTGGCAGGCACAGATACGCAGTATTTT,CASSLAGTDTQYF
TRBD2,TRBJ2-5,.,TRBV7-7,TGTGCTAGCAGCTTACCGGGGGGACCCAGGAGCACGCAAGAGACCCAGTACTTC,CASSLPGGPRSTQETQYF
TRBD2,TRBJ2-1,.,TRBV2,TGTGCCAGCAGTGGCGGGATGGGGGGGGTGCAGTTCTTC,CASSGGMGGVQFF
.,TRBJ2-5,.,TRBV2,TGTGCCAGCAGGCCAGGGGTCGTGGAGACCCAGTACTTC,CASRPGVVETQYF
TRBD1,TRBJ1-2,.,TRBV9,TGTGCCAGCAGCGCTAGGGACAGGGGAGTCTATGGCTACACCTTC,CASSARDRGVYGYTF
TRBD1,TRBJ1-3,.,TRBV13,TGTGCCAGCAGTCTCAGGACAGGCGATGGAAACACCATATATTTT,CASSLRTGDGNTIYF
.,TRBJ2-7,.,TRBV27,TGTGCCAGCAGTTTAGGAGTCCCCTACGAGCAGTACTTC,CASSLGVPYEQYF
TRBD2,TRBJ2-1,.,TRBV6-5,TGTGCCAGCAGGGCGACTAGCGGGGGGGGGAATGAGCAGTTCTTC,CASRATSGGGNEQFF
TRBD2,TRBJ2-7,.,TRBV7-2,TGTGCCAGCAGCTTAGTTGGGGGGGACGAGCAGTACTTC,CASSLVGGDEQYF
.,TRBJ1-6,.,TRBV6-4,TGTGCCAGCAGTGAGGGACTGATGTATCCCTCACCCCTCCACTTT,CASSEGLMYPSPLHF
TRBD2,TRBJ2-1,.,TRBV4-1,TGCGCCAGCAGCCGACCGGAAAGGACTAGCGGGGGCCATGAGCAGTTCTTC,CASSRPERTSGGHEQFF
TRBD1,TRBJ1-4,.,TRBV7-2,TGTGCCAGCAGCCATCCGGGACAGGGGTTCGAAAAACTGTTTTTT,CASSHPGQGFEKLFF
.,TRBJ1-1,few,TRBV6-1,TGTGCCAGCAGTGAAGCTACAGGGCTCTCTGCTTTCTTT,CASSEATGLSAFF
TRBD1,TRBJ2-7,.,TRBV2,TGTGCCAGCAGCCGGACAGGGCGCGAGCAGTACTTC,CASSRTGREQYF
TRBD2,TRBJ2-5,.,TRBV2,TGTGCCAGCAGCGACATCGAACTAGCGGGACAAGAGACCCAGTACTTC,CASSDIELAGQETQYF
.,TRBJ1-6,.,TRBV4-1,TGCGCCAGCAGCCAAGATAACGGTTCACCCCTCCACTTT,CASSQDNGSPLHF
.,TRBJ1-5,.,TRBV11-2,TGTGCCAGCAGCTTAGCGACAGGAGGTTCAGCCCAGCATTTT,CASSLATGGSAQHF
TRBD1,TRBJ1-3,once,TRBV12-5,TGTGCTAGTGGTACGGGACAGGGGGTCTCTGGAAACACCATATATTTT,CASGTGQGVSGNTIYF
.,TRBJ2-5,.,TRBV25-1,TGTGCCAGCAGTGAATTGTGGGCGGGGCCTCTCCAAGAGACCCAGTACTTC,CASSELWAGPLQETQYF
.,TRBJ2-5,.,TRBV11-3,TGTGCCAGCAGCACGGGAGTTGAGACCCAGTACTTC,CASSTGVETQYF
.,TRBJ1-2,.,TRBV9,TGTGCCAGCAGCCGGGACAAAGACTACACCTTC,CASSRDKDYTF
.,TRBJ2-3,.,TRBV6-6,TGTGCCAGCAGTTACTTCGGGAGTGGCACAGATACGCAGTATTTT,CASSYFGSGTDTQYF
TRBD1,TRBJ2-5,.,TRBV7-6,TGTGCCAGCAGCCGAGGACAGGTTAGGGAGACCCAGTACTTC,CASSRGQVRETQYF
TRBD1,TRBJ1-6,.,TRBV7-9,TGTGCCAGCAGCTTAGAGCAGGGGGGACACTCACCCCTCCACTTT,CASSLEQGGHSPLHF
.,TRBJ1-2,.,TRBV7-9,TGTGCCAGCAGCTCGACAGGAGATTTCTATGGCTACACCTTC,CASSSTGDFYGYTF
TRBD1,TRBJ1-4,.,TRBV19,TGTGCCAGTACCACCGGGACAGGGGAGGATGAAAAACTGTTTTTT,CASTTGTGEDEKLFF
.,TRBJ1-5,.,TRBV2,TGTGCCAGCAGACCCGGGCGGGGGCCGTTCAATCAGCCCCAGCATTTT,CASRPGRGPFNQPQHF
TRBD2,TRBJ2-3,.,TRBV29-1,TGCAGCGTCCTGACTAGCGGGGGGCCTAACACAGATACGCAGTATTTT,CSVLTSGGPNTDTQYF
TRBD2,TRBJ2-1,.,TRBV7-9,TGTGCCAGCAGCTTGGGTCTCGGGACTAGCTCCTACAATGAGCAGTTCTTC,CASSLGLGTSSYNEQFF
TRBD2,TRBJ2-3,.,TRBV28,TGTGCCAGCAGTTTTGAGCGGGGTAGCACAGATACGCAGTATTTT,CASSFERGSTDTQYF